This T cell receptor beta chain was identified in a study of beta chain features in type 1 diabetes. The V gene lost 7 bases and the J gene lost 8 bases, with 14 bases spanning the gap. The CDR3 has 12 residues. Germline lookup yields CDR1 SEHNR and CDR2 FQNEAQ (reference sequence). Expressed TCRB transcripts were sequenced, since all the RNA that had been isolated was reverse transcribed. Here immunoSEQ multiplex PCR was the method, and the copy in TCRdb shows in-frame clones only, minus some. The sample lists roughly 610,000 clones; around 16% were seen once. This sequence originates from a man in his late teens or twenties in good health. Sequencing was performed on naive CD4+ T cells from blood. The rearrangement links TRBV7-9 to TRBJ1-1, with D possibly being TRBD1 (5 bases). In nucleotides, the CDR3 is TGTGCCAGCAACAGAGAGGCAGGGGAAGCTTTCTTT. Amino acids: CASNREAGEAFF.